The sequence of this T cell receptor (beta chain) was determined in a study of T cell repertoires in ileal Crohn's disease. Study-wide background: About half of patients got postoperative therapy: about ten thiopurines, about 20 anti-TNF. Findings and limits, study-wide: Sorted CD8 T cells held more high-frequency clones than CD4.

Germline loops: CDR1 KGHSH, CDR2 LQKENI. This CDR3 region has 15 residues. V was clipped by 0 bases and J by 6 bases, with 12 bases between them. Note on this clone: The target antigen is unknown.

TCRB immunosequencing input was 400 to 650 nanograms of biopsy DNA per sample. Some clones are missing from TCRdb's copy, which holds only in-frame ones; the method was immunoSEQ multiplex PCR. Of roughly 7,000 clones listed, around 93% were seen once; the top ten hold around 1.5%. This clonotype was sampled from an adult with Crohn's disease. This rearrangement joins TRBV18 to TRBJ2-1; D perhaps matches TRBD1 (7 bases). The sample was ileal tissue. The CDR3 DNA is TGTGCCAGCTCACCACCCCGACAGGGAGGCAATGAGCAGTTCTTC. Residues: CASSPPRQGGNEQFF.